These 32 T cell receptor beta chains were all obtained from the same sample, sequenced in a study of molecular identifiers for immune sequencing clone quantification. TCRdb re-derived calls from the PCR reads in MiXCR, one entry per CDR3 protein. This sample carries about half a million distinct CDR3 sequences, 20% to 25% of them seen once, and the ten largest clones take about 0.78%. The sample was naive CD8+ T cells from blood, with Jurkat cell RNA spiked in. Subset in this sample: FACS-sorted CD8+CD4-CCR7+CD45RA+ naive T cells. All receptors come from a human donor in good health. Some libraries in this study had Jurkat cell RNA spiked in.

This clonotype was counted ten times or more. This chain links TRBV21-1 with TRBJ1-1; TRBD1 is the table's D call and was not checked against the DNA. TRBV21-1 is listed as a pseudogene. The CDR3 sequence is 16 residues long. The CDR3 reads CASSKLGQESTTEAFF. The DNA of the CDR3 is TGTGCCAGCAGCAAGCTAGGACAGGAATCGACCACTGAAGCTTTCTTT.

This clonotype has ten or more counts. The chain combines TRBV7-6 with TRBJ1-4, with TRBD1 as a possible D gene (5 bases). The length of the CDR3 is 14 residues. In germline, CDR1 is SGHVS, CDR2 FNYEAQ. V gave up 1 base and J gave up 7 bases, with 10 bases separating them. For the CDR3, the DNA is TGTGCCAGCAGCTTAGGGGGCCTGGCTGAAAAACTGTTTTTT. Translated: CASSLGGLAEKLFF.

In its sample, this clonotype was seen many times. A read error may produce the germline difference seen at one junction end. This sequence joins TRBV10-2 and TRBJ1-1, with D unclear. The length of the CDR3 is 13 residues. Germline CDR1 and CDR2: WSHSY and SAAADI. CDR3: CACSGVPNTEAFF. The CDR3 DNA follows: TGCGCCTGCAGTGGGGTCCCGAACACTGAAGCTTTCTTT.

This clonotype was detected a few times. A much bigger clone sits one base away, suggesting this may be a read error. The rearrangement links TRBV7-2 to TRBJ2-5; weak D call: TRBD1 (6 bases). Germline CDR1 is SGHTA and CDR2 is FQGNSA. V was trimmed by 4 bases and J by 9 bases, leaving 18 bases between them. The CDR3 extends over 14 amino acids. The CDR3 reads CASSSSTGYEAQYF. For the CDR3, the DNA is TGTGCCAGCAGCTCGTCGACAGGTTATGAGGCCCAGTACTTC.

This rearrangement joins TRBV9 to TRBJ2-5; 7 nucleotides agree with TRBD2. The V segment lost 3 bases and the J segment 7 bases; nucleotides outside the gene matches: 3. This CDR3 contains 12 residues. CDR1 and CDR2 from the germline V gene are SGDLS and YYNGEE. CDR3 loop: CASSAGGGTQYF. For the CDR3, the DNA is TGTGCCAGCAGCGCTGGGGGGGGGACCCAGTACTTC.

This clonotype was found a few times. Since a much larger clone is just one base distant, this may be a read error. V and J are TRBV6-2 or TRBV6-3 and TRBJ2-3, with D maybe TRBD2 (5 bases). The V gene lost 6 bases and the J gene lost 3 bases, with 19 bases spanning the gap. The CDR3 is 16 amino acids. Germline CDR1 is MNHEY and CDR2 is SVGEGT. DNA of the CDR3: TGTGCCAGCAGCCGCCCCCGGACGGAGGATACAGATACGCAGTATTTT. This encodes CASSRPRTEDTDTQYF.

CDR3 residues: CASSLFQTLPQYF. As DNA, the CDR3 is TGTGCCAGCAGCTTGTTTCAAACCCTCCCGCAGTATTTT. The chain joins TRBV5-6 to TRBJ2-3; D gene ambiguous. The CDR3 runs 13 residues. Germline CDR1 SGHDT, CDR2 YYEEEE. Trimming pared 1 base from V and 10 bases from J, leaving 13 bases between. The whole variable domain, filled in from reference TRBV5-6 and TRBJ2-3, reads DAGVTQSPTHLIKTRGQQVTLRCSPKSGHDTVSWYQQALGQGPQFIFQYYEEEERQRGNFPDRFSGHQFPNYSSELNVNALLLGDSALYLCASSLFQTLPQYFGPGTRLTVL.

This clonotype appeared a few times. This chain uses TRBV6-2 or TRBV6-3 with TRBJ1-2, with no clear D. The CDR3 totals 16 residues. Between the trimmed V and J ends, which lost 7 bases and 4 bases, there was a span of 22 bases. The germline V gene encodes CDR1 MNHEY and CDR2 SVGEGT. For the CDR3, the DNA is TGTGCCAGCACTTCAAACCGGGAGCTGGCACTCTATGGCTACACCTTC. This encodes CASTSNRELALYGYTF.

The V call is TRBV24-1, the J call TRBJ2-7; D remains unclear. V shed 6 bases and J shed 2 bases, with 16 bases lying between them. This CDR3 region has 15 residues. Germline-derived CDR1 and CDR2 are KGHDR and SFDVKD. Here the CDR3 reads CATSPSTSAPYEQYF. For the CDR3, the DNA is TGTGCCACCAGTCCCTCCACCAGCGCGCCCTACGAGCAGTACTTC.

This clonotype was recorded many times. V is TRBV6-4 and J is TRBJ2-3, with 7 nucleotides matching TRBD2. The junction had 10 bases not matched to a gene; V was cut back by 10 bases and J by 3 bases. The CDR3 is made up of 14 amino acids. The V gene's germline CDR1 is MRHNA and CDR2 SNTAGT. CDR3 in amino acids: CAIPRGGYTDTQYF. CDR3 sequence (DNA): TGTGCCATCCCCCGGGGAGGGTATACAGATACGCAGTATTTT.

The V call is TRBV6-2 or TRBV6-3, the J call TRBJ2-3, with TRBD1 matching 7 bases. V shed 2 bases, J shed 1 base, and the junction held 15 bases outside the gene matches. The CDR3 consists of 19 residues. CDR1 is MNHEY, CDR2 SVGEGT, per germline. CDR3 amino acids: CASSYKGIGQARRTDTQYF. The CDR3 bases are TGTGCCAGCAGTTACAAGGGGATCGGACAGGCAAGACGCACAGATACGCAGTATTTT.

This clonotype occurred many times. This chain connects TRBV29-1 to TRBJ2-3; no clear D. This CDR3 has 12 amino acids. The germline gives CDR1 SQVTM, CDR2 ANQGSEA. V gave up 4 bases and J gave up 2 bases, with 7 bases separating them. The CDR3 loop is CSVVSYTDTQYF. CDR3 nucleotide sequence: TGCAGCGTTGTAAGTTACACAGATACGCAGTATTTT.

A few counts support this clonotype. The rearrangement uses TRBV9 and TRBJ2-1; D uncertain. The germline CDR1 and CDR2 sequences are SGDLS and YYNGEE. V was cut by 3 bases and J by 2 bases, with 9 bases left in between. This CDR3 is built from 14 residues. The CDR3 DNA reads TGTGCCAGCAGCGCCGACGCCGCCTACAATGAGCAGTTCTTC. Protein sequence: CASSADAAYNEQFF.

This sequence joins TRBV9 and TRBJ1-1; D is perhaps TRBD1 (5 bases). Germline V gene sequence: CDR1 SGDLS, CDR2 YYNGEE. Trimming took 0 bases from V and 3 from J, leaving 18 bases between them. The CDR3 has 17 residues. The CDR3 bases are TGTGCCAGCAGCGTAGATCAATTGGTCCTGGGGGACACTGAAGCTTTCTTT. Its protein product is CASSVDQLVLGDTEAFF.

For this clonotype: A much larger clone differs by one base, so this may be a read error. Without the conserved terminal phenylalanine or tryptophan, this CDR3 likely stems from a read error. The chain couples TRBV28 to TRBJ1-4, with 9 bases lining up with TRBD1. The CDR3 covers 15 residues. With V trimmed by 6 bases and J by 7 bases, 9 bases remained unmatched. The germline V gene encodes CDR1 MDHEN and CDR2 SYDVKM. The CDR3 spells CASRTLDRGSEKLFL. The CDR3 region has the DNA TGTGCCAGCAGGACCCTCGACAGGGGGAGTGAAAAACTGTTTCTT.

In regard to this clonotype: A much larger clonotype is one base distant, so this may be a read error. This chain joins TRBV29-1 and TRBJ2-7; a weak D match, TRBD1 (5 bases). The CDR3 consists of 12 residues. Between the trimmed V and J ends, which lost 7 bases and 7 bases, there was a span of 17 bases. Germline-derived CDR1 and CDR2 are SQVTM and ANQGSEA. The CDR3 loop reads CSAINPAGEQYF. Written as DNA, the CDR3 is TGCAGCGCAATAAATCCGGCAGGGGAGCAGTACTTC.

This clonotype appeared many times. The rearrangement joins TRBV4-1 to TRBJ2-7; a weak D match, TRBD1 (7 bases). V lost 2 bases to trimming and J lost 3 bases, with 14 bases between them. CDR1 and CDR2 from the germline V gene are MGHRA and YSYEKL. This CDR3 region has 15 residues. CDR3 DNA: TGCGCCAGCAGCCAACGACAGGGAGGTAGCTACGAGCAGTACTTC. It encodes CASSQRQGGSYEQYF.

Here the CDR3 reads CASSYEVATNEKLFF. Written as DNA, the CDR3 is TGTGCCAGCAGTTACGAGGTGGCAACTAATGAAAAACTGTTTTTT. The chain is built from TRBV6-2 or TRBV6-3 and TRBJ1-4; D unresolved. Deletions cut 2 bases from V and 0 bases from J, with 7 bases between. The length of the CDR3 is 15 residues. The germline V gene encodes CDR1 MNHEY and CDR2 SVGEGT.

The J gene is TRBJ1-2, the V gene TRBV6-6, with D unclear. The CDR3 is 14 residues long. V gave up 4 bases and J gave up 11 bases, with 20 bases separating them. The germline CDR1 and CDR2 sequences are MNHNY and SVGAGI (reference sequence). The CDR3 coding sequence is TGTGCCAGCAGTTGCACAACTGGCGACGGTTTATACACCTTC. Protein product: CASSCTTGDGLYTF.

With regard to this clonotype: Possible read error: a much larger clone is one base away. The chain has TRBV6-5 and TRBJ2-7; TRBD1 agrees at 7 bases. V lost 6 bases and J lost 4; bases outside the gene matches: 12. The CDR3 runs 15 residues. The V gene's germline CDR1 is MNHEY and CDR2 SVGAGI. Written as DNA, the CDR3 is TGTGCCAGCAGGGACCGGGACAGAAGTTTTTACGAGCAGTACTTC. This gives the protein CASRDRDRSFYEQYF.

This clonotype occurred a few times. The chain joins TRBV19 to TRBJ2-1; TRBD2 matches at 10 bases. V dropped 0 bases and J dropped 4; count of bases not matched to a gene: 3. Germline values: CDR1 LNHDA, CDR2 SQIVND (reference sequence). The CDR3 extends over 16 amino acids. CDR3 in amino acids: CASSIDGTSVYNEQFF. The CDR3 DNA reads as TGTGCCAGTAGTATAGACGGGACTAGCGTTTACAATGAGCAGTTCTTC.

CDR3 loop: CASSLVRLAGAEETQYF. CDR3 sequence (DNA): TGTGCCAGCAGCTTAGTAAGACTAGCGGGGGCAGAAGAGACCCAGTACTTC. The J gene is TRBJ2-5, the V gene TRBV7-6; 12 positions match TRBD2. The ends lost 1 base at V and 3 bases at J; junction bases unmatched: 6. The CDR3 has 17 amino acids. CDR1 and CDR2 (germline): SGHVS, FNYEAQ.

Comment on this clonotype: Just one base apart from a much larger clone, this may be a read error. The chain has TRBV12-3 or TRBV12-4 and TRBJ1-1; 9 nucleotides match TRBD1. The trim removed 7 bases at V and 2 bases at J, leaving 5 bases unmatched. This CDR3 spans 14 amino acids. The chain's CDR3 is CASTVQGANTEAFF. Here the CDR3 DNA reads TGTGCCAGCACCGTACAGGGGGCAAACACTGAAGCTTTCTTT.

J is TRBJ2-5 and V is TRBV18, with 12 bases aligning to TRBD1. This CDR3 comprises 16 residues. CDR1 and CDR2 (germline): KGHSH, LQKENI. With 5 bases clipped from V and 4 bases from J, the junction kept 8 bases outside the gene matches. The DNA for the CDR3 is TGTGCCAGCTCAGTTCCGGGACAGGGGGCTGGAGAGACCCAGTACTTC. It specifies CASSVPGQGAGETQYF.

This clonotype was counted a few times. J is TRBJ2-7 and V is TRBV5-1; a possible D gene is TRBD1 (6 bases). V lost 3 bases to trimming and J lost 2 bases, with 9 bases between them. The length of the CDR3 is 13 residues. Germline V gene lookup returns CDR1 SGHRS and CDR2 YFSETQ. The CDR3 reads CASSWDTTYEQYF. CDR3 coding DNA: TGCGCCAGCAGCTGGGACACCACCTACGAGCAGTACTTC. The complete variable domain, with remaining parts taken from reference TRBV5-1 and TRBJ2-7, reads KAGVTQTPRYLIKTRGQQVTLSCSPISGHRSVSWYQQTPGQGLQFLFEYFSETQRNKGNFPGRFSGRQFSNSRSEMNVSTLELGDSALYLCASSWDTTYEQYFGPGTRLTVT.

This clonotype was observed at least ten times. J is TRBJ2-3 and V is TRBV2, with 8 bases lining up with TRBD2. This CDR3 contains 16 residues. Trimming at V came to 1 base and at J to 2 bases, leaving 5 bases not matched to a gene. The germline gives CDR1 SNHLY, CDR2 FYNNEI. The CDR3: CASSEGTSFLTDTQYF. CDR3 in DNA: TGTGCCAGCAGTGAAGGGACTAGCTTTCTCACAGATACGCAGTATTTT.

Concerning this clonotype itself: Since a much larger clone is just one base distant, this may be a read error. This chain connects TRBV4-3 to TRBJ2-7; D uncertain. Per the germline V gene, CDR1 is LGHNA and CDR2 is YSLEER. This CDR3 region has 15 residues. CDR3 sequence (DNA): TGCGCCGGCAGCCAAGATTCAGTGCCCATTTACGAGCAGTACTTC. Translating gives CAGSQDSVPIYEQYF.

This clonotype was detected only a few times. The V gene is TRBV11-3, the J gene TRBJ2-2; tentative D call: TRBD1 (5 bases). From germline, CDR1 is SGHNT and CDR2 YENEEA. CDR3 size: 13 residues. V was shortened by 4 bases and J by 7 bases, with 10 bases between the two germline ends. CDR3: CASSSDTGGELFF. The DNA for the CDR3 is TGTGCCAGCAGCTCGGACACTGGCGGGGAGCTGTTTTTT.

The rearrangement uses TRBV12-3 or TRBV12-4 and TRBJ2-7, with D perhaps matching TRBD2 (6 bases). This CDR3 contains 14 residues. V dropped 4 bases and J dropped 3 bases, with 13 bases sitting between them. CDR3 nucleotide sequence: TGTGCCAGCAGTTCACCGGGACTCCACTACGAGCAGTACTTC. This codes for CASSSPGLHYEQYF.

As concerns this clonotype: This may arise from a read error, as a much more abundant clone is one base away. The J gene is TRBJ2-5, the V gene TRBV4-1; a weak D match, TRBD2 (6 bases). The CDR3 has 14 residues. Germline V gene data show CDR1 as MGHRA and CDR2 as YSYEKL. For the CDR3, the DNA is TGCGCCAGCAGCCCCGGACTAATAGAAGAGACCCGGTACTTC. It specifies CASSPGLIEETRYF.

About this clonotype itself: A much larger clone lies one base from this, so it may be a read error. The chain combines TRBV12-3 or TRBV12-4 with TRBJ2-3; TRBD2 might be the D (5 bases). This CDR3 has 14 residues. Deletions cut 7 bases from V and 6 bases from J, with 17 bases between. The CDR3 DNA reads as TGTGCCAGCAATCCGCACCGGGGAGACGATACGCAGTATTTT. Protein product: CASNPHRGDDTQYF.

This clonotype has a handful of counts. V and J are TRBV9 and TRBJ1-1, with unresolved D. Germline V gives CDR1 SGDLS, CDR2 YYNGEE. The CDR3 is made up of 13 amino acids. V was pared by 6 bases and J by 4 bases, with 13 bases between. For the CDR3, the DNA is TGTGCCAGCACCCGGGGAGTGGGCACTGAAGCTTTCTTT. It specifies CASTRGVGTEAFF.